The present T cell receptor beta chain was sequenced within a study of T cell responses to AZD1222 COVID-19 vaccine. Of note for this clone: The antigen is unknown.

Libraries were prepared by immunoSEQ multiplex PCR; TCRdb keeps only in-frame clonotypes and omits some of them. Among 100,000 to 150,000 clones listed, roughly 90% were seen once. Trimming shortened V by 0 bases and J by 0 bases, and 14 bases separated the two germline ends. The germline CDR1 and CDR2 sequences are SGHTA and FQGNSA. The CDR3 is 17 amino acids. The study's findings and limits: Baseline testing showed seropositivity in only six or seven AZD1222 recipients. At 160-218 and 743-854, vaccine-associated CD4 TCRs were dominant, and they spanned spike. Among the donors, most were white British and more were female, and clonal diversity was possibly underestimated.

The chain joins TRBV7-2 to TRBJ1-2, with a possible D match to TRBD1 (5 bases). This specimen was peripheral blood, taken on day 0 of AZD1222 vaccination. The clonotype originates from an adult in good health. The CDR3 sequence: CASSLARTGPANYGYTF. CDR3 bases: TGTGCCAGCAGCTTAGCGCGGACGGGACCAGCTAACTATGGCTACACCTTC.